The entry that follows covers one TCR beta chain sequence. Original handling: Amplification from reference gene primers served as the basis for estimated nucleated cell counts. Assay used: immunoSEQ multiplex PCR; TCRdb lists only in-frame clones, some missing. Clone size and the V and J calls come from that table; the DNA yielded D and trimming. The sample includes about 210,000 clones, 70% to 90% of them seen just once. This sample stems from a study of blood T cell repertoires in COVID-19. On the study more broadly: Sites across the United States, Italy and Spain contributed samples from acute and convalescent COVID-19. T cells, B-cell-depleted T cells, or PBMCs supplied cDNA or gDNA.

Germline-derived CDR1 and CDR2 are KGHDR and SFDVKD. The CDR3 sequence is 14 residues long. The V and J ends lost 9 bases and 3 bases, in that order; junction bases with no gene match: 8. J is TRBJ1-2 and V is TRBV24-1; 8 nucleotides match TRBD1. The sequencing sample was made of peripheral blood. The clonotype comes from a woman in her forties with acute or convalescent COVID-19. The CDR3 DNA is TGTGCCACCGCGACCGGACAGGGCGACTATGGCTACACCTTC. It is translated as CATATGQGDYGYTF.